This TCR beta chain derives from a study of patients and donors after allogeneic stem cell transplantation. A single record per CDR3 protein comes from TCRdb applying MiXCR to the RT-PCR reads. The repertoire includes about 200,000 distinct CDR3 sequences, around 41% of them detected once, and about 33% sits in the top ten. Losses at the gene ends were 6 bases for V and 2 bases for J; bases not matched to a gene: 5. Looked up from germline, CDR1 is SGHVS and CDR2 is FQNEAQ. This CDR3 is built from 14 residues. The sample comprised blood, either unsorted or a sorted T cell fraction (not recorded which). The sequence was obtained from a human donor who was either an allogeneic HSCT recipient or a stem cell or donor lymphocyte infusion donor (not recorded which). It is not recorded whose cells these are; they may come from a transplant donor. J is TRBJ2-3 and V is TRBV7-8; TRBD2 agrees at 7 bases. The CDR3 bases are TGTGCCAGCAGTCAAGCGGGGTTCACAGATACGCAGTATTTT. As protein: CASSQAGFTDTQYF. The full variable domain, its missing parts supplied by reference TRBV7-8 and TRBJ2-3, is GAGVSQSPRYKVAKRGQDVALRCDPISGHVSLFWYQQALGQGPEFLTYFQNEAQLDKSGLPSDRFFAERPEGSVSTLKIQRTQQEDSAVYLCASSQAGFTDTQYFGPGTRLTVL.